The 31 T cell receptor beta chains listed next were all sequenced from one sample in a study of T cell repertoires in cytomegalovirus infection. One entry per CDR3 protein results from TCRdb running MiXCR on the reads. The sample includes 450,000 to 650,000 distinct CDR3 sequences, 26% seen only once; the top ten take around 13%. Sequencing used PBMCs. The receptors were gathered from a human donor in good health (CMV status not recorded). Some clones in this sample may be carry-over from other donors' samples.

This clonotype has at least ten counts. The gene calls are TRBV7-8 and TRBJ2-7, with D possibly matching TRBD2 (6 bases). Germline V gene lookup returns CDR1 SGHVS and CDR2 FQNEAQ. The CDR3 is 13 residues long. V dropped 1 base and J dropped 7 bases, with 11 bases sitting between them. CDR3 in DNA: TGTGCCAGCAGCTTAGTGCGGGACGGGGAGCAGTACTTC. It specifies CASSLVRDGEQYF.

This clonotype has only a few counts. The CDR3 protein is CASRQQGSSNQPQHF. Here the CDR3 DNA reads TGTGCCAGCAGACAACAGGGGAGTAGCAATCAGCCCCAGCATTTT. The chain uses TRBV12-3 or TRBV12-4 and TRBJ1-5; 7 bases line up with TRBD1. J lost 0 bases, V lost 6 bases, and 5 bases had no gene match. This CDR3 is built from 15 residues.

This clonotype appeared a few times. This sequence joins TRBV27 and TRBJ1-3; D is undetermined. The CDR3 loop spans 14 amino acids. Germline CDR1 and CDR2: MNHEY and SMNVEV (reference sequence). V lost 5 bases, J lost 1 base, and 9 bases lay in between. The CDR3 protein is CASSGRFSGNTIYF. CDR3 in DNA: TGTGCCAGCAGTGGGAGGTTTTCTGGAAACACCATATATTTT.

J is TRBJ1-1 and V is TRBV12-3 or TRBV12-4, with D maybe TRBD1 (6 bases). CDR3 length: 13 amino acids. Trimming cost V 7 bases and J 4 bases, with 13 bases left between them. CDR3 in amino acids: CASTWGGGTEAFF. DNA of the CDR3: TGTGCCAGCACCTGGGGGGGCGGCACTGAAGCTTTCTTT.

The chain uses TRBV6-5 and TRBJ2-3, with 7 positions matching TRBD1. The CDR3 is 14 amino acids. Germline V gene data show CDR1 as MNHEY and CDR2 as SVGAGI. The trim removed 6 bases at V and 1 base at J, leaving 4 bases unmatched. The CDR3 is CASRAGTGTDTQYF. DNA of the CDR3: TGTGCCAGCAGAGCCGGGACAGGCACAGATACGCAGTATTTT.

The genes are TRBV19 and TRBJ1-1; TRBD1 is a possible D gene (6 bases). Per the germline V gene, CDR1 is LNHDA and CDR2 is SQIVND (reference sequence). CDR3 size: 13 residues. V lost 9 bases to trimming and J lost 8 bases, with 19 bases between them. The CDR3 here is CASGPLLGGEAFF. The CDR3 DNA sequence: TGTGCCAGCGGCCCTCTCCTGGGGGGCGAAGCTTTCTTT.

Comments on this clonotype: Compared with germline, one end of the junction differs, possibly owing to a read error. V is TRBV6-2 or TRBV6-3 and J is TRBJ1-5; D uncertain. The CDR3 spans 15 residues. CDR1 is MNHEY and CDR2 is SVGEGT in the germline V gene. The chain's CDR3 is CTSRSRSGSNQPQHF. As DNA, the CDR3 is TGTACCAGCAGATCCCGTTCCGGCAGCAATCAGCCCCAGCATTTT.

This clonotype has a single count. The chain has TRBV5-6 and TRBJ1-2; D possibly corresponds to TRBD1 (5 bases). V was pared by 4 bases and J by 5 bases, with 18 bases between. Germline CDR1 reads SGHDT; CDR2 reads YYEEEE. The CDR3 contains 15 residues. CDR3 coding DNA: TGTGCCAGCAGCCCGACAGAATGGGCTATGTATGGCTACACCTTC. Amino acids: CASSPTEWAMYGYTF.

There are a few counts of this clonotype. The rearrangement links TRBV28 to TRBJ2-5; D may match TRBD1 or TRBD2 (5 bases each). The CDR3 sequence is 12 residues long. Germline assignment: CDR1 MDHEN and CDR2 SYDVKM. V lost 5 bases, J lost 6 bases, and 10 bases lay in between. The CDR3 spells CASSRDQKTQYF. The CDR3 DNA is TGTGCCAGCAGTCGGGACCAGAAGACCCAGTACTTC.

This clonotype was observed a handful of times. V and J are TRBV6-5 and TRBJ1-1, with 7 positions matching TRBD1. V dropped 6 bases and J dropped 0; count of bases not matched to a gene: 7. The CDR3 runs 15 residues. Germline V gene sequence: CDR1 MNHEY, CDR2 SVGAGI. CDR3 residues: CASSARDRVNTEAFF. The DNA for the CDR3 is TGTGCCAGCAGCGCAAGGGACAGAGTGAACACTGAAGCTTTCTTT.

In this sample, this clonotype turned up many times. The V call is TRBV7-2, the J call TRBJ2-3; D unresolved. CDR3 size: 15 residues. Germline V CDR1 and CDR2: SGHTA, FQGNSA. V shed 5 bases and J shed 2 bases, with 14 bases lying between them. CDR3 sequence reads: CASSISRRITDTQYF. The CDR3 DNA reads as TGTGCCAGCAGCATCTCGCGAAGAATCACAGATACGCAGTATTTT.

In its sample, this clonotype was seen many times. The chain uses TRBV7-3 and TRBJ1-1; tentative D call: TRBD1 (5 bases). This CDR3 region has 14 residues. V was cut by 5 bases and J by 4 bases, with 14 bases left in between. CDR1 SGHTA and CDR2 FQGTGA come from the germline V gene. In nucleotides, the CDR3 is TGTGCCAGCAGCCTCAGGGCGGCGAGCACTGAAGCTTTCTTT. It codes for CASSLRAASTEAFF.

The table lists this clonotype with a few counts. The rearrangement uses TRBV6-2 or TRBV6-3 and TRBJ2-7; no firm D call. V shed 2 bases and J shed 3 bases, with 11 bases lying between them. The CDR3 loop spans 14 amino acids. CDR1 MNHEY and CDR2 SVGEGT come from the germline V gene. As DNA, the CDR3 is TGTGCCAGCAGTTACATCCTAACGCACTACGAGCAGTACGTC. Protein: CASSYILTHYEQYV.

This clonotype has only a few counts. The rearrangement joins TRBV10-3 to TRBJ1-5; 8 nucleotides line up with TRBD1. Germline CDR1 reads ENHRY; CDR2 reads SYGVKD. This CDR3 comprises 13 residues. The J segment lost 6 bases and the V segment lost 11 bases, leaving 9 bases of the junction unmatched. The chain's CDR3 is CASTGDVFQPQHF. The CDR3 DNA follows: TGTGCCTCGACAGGGGACGTCTTTCAGCCCCAGCATTTT.

This clonotype was seen only a few times. This CDR3 reads CASSTGTDYQPQHF. The CDR3 DNA sequence: TGTGCCAGTAGTACTGGGACCGACTATCAGCCCCAGCATTTT. The V call is TRBV19, the J call TRBJ1-5, with D perhaps matching TRBD1 (5 bases). The length of the CDR3 is 14 residues. The V end lost 4 bases, the J end lost 5 bases, and 12 bases lay between the germline ends. CDR1 is LNHDA, CDR2 SQIVND, per germline (reference sequence).

This clonotype was seen a few times. The rearrangement uses TRBV6-8 and TRBJ2-1; 8 bases align to TRBD2. Trimming at V came to 8 bases and at J to 3 bases, leaving 9 bases not matched to a gene. The germline gives CDR1 MNHGY, CDR2 SAAAGT. The CDR3 consists of 15 residues. CDR3 residues: CASFWTGTSYNEQFF. The CDR3 bases are TGTGCCAGCTTCTGGACCGGGACTAGCTACAATGAGCAGTTCTTC.

The V gene is TRBV6-4, the J gene TRBJ2-5; 7 bases fit TRBD2. The V gene end was trimmed by 1 base and the J gene end by 2 bases; junction bases not matched to a gene: 7. This CDR3 spans 16 amino acids. The V gene's germline CDR1 is MRHNA and CDR2 SNTAGT. In DNA form, the CDR3 reads TGTGCCAGCAGTGACTTGGCGGGAGTACGGCAAGAGACCCAGTACTTC. This translates into CASSDLAGVRQETQYF.

The J gene is TRBJ1-2, the V gene TRBV11-3; D gene ambiguous. This CDR3 contains 12 residues. The ends were cut back, 3 bases at V and 8 bases at J, with 10 bases in the middle. Looked up from germline, CDR1 is SGHNT and CDR2 is YENEEA. The CDR3 DNA reads as TGTGCCAGCAGCTTGACTATGGGAGGCTACACCTTC. This codes for CASSLTMGGYTF.

The chain links TRBV11-2 to TRBJ2-7; 7 nucleotides line up with TRBD2. This CDR3 is 17 amino acids long. Trimming took 5 bases from V and 3 from J; bases not matched to a gene: 16. In germline, CDR1 is SGHAT, CDR2 FQNNGV. This chain's CDR3 is CASSPAPGVAGDYEQYF. CDR3 coding DNA: TGTGCCAGCAGCCCCGCTCCGGGAGTAGCGGGTGACTACGAGCAGTACTTC. Supplemented by reference TRBV11-2 and TRBJ2-7, the full variable domain reads EAGVAQSPRYKIIEKRQSVAFWCNPISGHATLYWYQQILGQGPKLLIQFQNNGVVDDSQLPKDRFSAERLKGVDSTLKIQPAKLEDSAVYLCASSPAPGVAGDYEQYFGPGTRLTVT.

The chain employs TRBV27 and TRBJ2-5, with D perhaps TRBD2 (5 bases). The CDR3 totals 13 residues. The V gene's germline CDR1 is MNHEY and CDR2 SMNVEV (reference sequence). The V gene lost 1 base and the J gene lost 7 bases, with 10 bases spanning the gap. In nucleotides, the CDR3 is TGTGCCAGCAGTTTATGGTCCCGGGGGACCCAGTACTTC. It encodes CASSLWSRGTQYF.

This clonotype was counted a few times. The genes are TRBV4-1 and TRBJ2-7, with D tentatively TRBD1 or TRBD2 (7 bases each). CDR3 length equals 14 residues. With 3 bases removed from V and 5 bases from J, the gap between germline ends came to 14 bases. Per germline, CDR1 MGHRA and CDR2 YSYEKL. CDR3 protein: CASSQRGGGDEQYF. The CDR3 DNA reads as TGCGCCAGCAGCCAGAGGGGAGGGGGCGACGAGCAGTACTTC.

The chain has TRBV18 and TRBJ1-5, with unresolved D. Between the trimmed V and J ends, which lost 6 bases and 6 bases, there was a span of 15 bases. The CDR3 totals 14 residues. Germline V gene data show CDR1 as KGHSH and CDR2 as LQKENI. The CDR3 region has the DNA TGTGCCAGCTCCGTTGGGAACCCCCGTCAGCCCCAGCATTTT. Translation gives CASSVGNPRQPQHF.

The CDR3 nucleotides are TGCAGTGCTACTAGGACTAGCGGGAGCTACGAGCAGTACTTC. Protein sequence: CSATRTSGSYEQYF. The chain uses TRBV20-1 and TRBJ2-7; 13 nucleotides line up with TRBD2. Germline CDR1 DFQATT, CDR2 SNEGSKA (reference sequence). The CDR3 covers 14 residues. Losses at the gene ends were 4 bases for V and 3 bases for J; bases not matched to a gene: 3.

This clonotype was counted many times. The chain uses TRBV7-2 and TRBJ1-2; D may be TRBD1 (5 bases). Per germline, CDR1 SGHTA and CDR2 FQGNSA. V was pared by 2 bases and J by 1 base, with 11 bases between. The CDR3 loop spans 15 amino acids. The CDR3 DNA follows: TGTGCCAGCAGCTTATCGCCAGGGCATAACTATGGCTACACCTTC. As protein: CASSLSPGHNYGYTF.

The V gene is TRBV4-2, the J gene TRBJ2-1, with unresolved D. The CDR3 is 12 amino acids. Trimming removed 1 base at V and 6 bases at J, with 4 bases between. Germline-derived CDR1 and CDR2 are LGHNA and YNFKEQ. CDR3 sequence: CASSQVGNEQFF. The CDR3, as DNA: TGTGCCAGCAGCCAAGTAGGCAATGAGCAGTTCTTC.

The CDR3 DNA follows: TGTGCCAGCAGGAATGATGTTGTAGCGGGAGGGCCTCTCTATGAGCAGTTCTTC. It specifies CASRNDVVAGGPLYEQFF. The chain couples TRBV7-9 to TRBJ2-1, with TRBD2 matching over 11 bases. CDR1 SEHNR and CDR2 FQNEAQ come from the germline V gene (reference sequence). The CDR3 contains 18 residues. The V gene end was trimmed by 6 bases and the J gene end by 8 bases; junction bases not matched to a gene: 18.

The sample holds a few counts of this clonotype. The J gene is TRBJ2-2, the V gene TRBV6-4, with a possible D match to TRBD2 (6 bases). V was pared by 0 bases and J by 6 bases, with 11 bases between. This CDR3 has 15 residues. The germline V gene encodes CDR1 MRHNA and CDR2 SNTAGT. Written as DNA, the CDR3 is TGTGCCAGCAGTGACTCAGGGACTTACCCCGGGGAGCTGTTTTTT. Its translation: CASSDSGTYPGELFF.

Comments on this clonotype: This may come from a read error, since a much larger clone is one base off. The chain couples TRBV7-2 to TRBJ2-5; the D is unclear. The CDR3 extends over 11 amino acids. Germline V lookup: CDR1 SGHTA, CDR2 FQGNSA. Trimming took off 6 bases at V and 3 bases at J, with 5 bases between the two ends. This chain's CDR3 is CASRFEETQYF. CDR3 DNA: TGTGCCAGCAGATTCGAAGAGACCCAGTACTTC.

The chain combines TRBV4-2 with TRBJ1-2, with TRBD1 identical over 9 bases. CDR3 length: 13 residues. The germline V gene has CDR1 LGHNA and CDR2 YNFKEQ. J was trimmed by 8 bases and V by 1 base; bases with no gene match: 2. DNA of the CDR3: TGTGCCAGCAGCCAAGCGACAGGGGGAGGCTACACCTTC. This sequence encodes CASSQATGGGYTF.

J is TRBJ2-1 and V is TRBV7-3; 9 bases fit TRBD1. Germline V gene data show CDR1 as SGHTA and CDR2 as FQGTGA. Trimming at V came to 6 bases and at J to 2 bases, leaving 2 bases not matched to a gene. This CDR3 spans 14 amino acids. The DNA of the CDR3 is TGTGCCAGCAGTGGGACAGGGCCCTACAATGAGCAGTTCTTC. Residues: CASSGTGPYNEQFF.

The chain recombines TRBV14 with TRBJ2-7, with TRBD1 identical over 8 bases. Trimming cost V 6 bases and J 4 bases; bases outside gene matches: 5. The CDR3 contains 13 residues. CDR1 and CDR2 (germline): SGHDN, FVKESK. DNA for the CDR3: TGTGCCAGCAGTCGGACAGGGTTTTACGAGCAGTACTTC. Translating it yields CASSRTGFYEQYF.